This T cell receptor (beta chain) was identified in a study of T cell responses to AZD1222 COVID-19 vaccine. The assay was immunoSEQ multiplex PCR, and TCRdb's table has in-frame clones only and misses some. The data contain roughly 70,000 clones, around nine tenths of them singletons. V was pared by 5 bases and J by 1 base, with 14 bases between. CDR1 and CDR2 from the germline V gene are LNHNV and YYDKDF (reference sequence). This CDR3 has 15 amino acids. Whole-study findings and limits: Repertoire sampling was restricted to post-peak T cell response timepoints.

Remarks on this clone: The antigen is undetermined.

The V call is TRBV15, the J call TRBJ1-1; a weak D match, TRBD1 (5 bases). The TCR originated in an adult who received the MenACWY meningococcal vaccine as a control. The sample in question was peripheral blood, obtained 28 days after the second dose of the MenACWY control vaccine. The CDR3: CATSENPDKNTEAFF. The CDR3 bases are TGTGCCACCAGCGAGAATCCGGACAAGAACACTGAAGCTTTCTTT.